This T cell receptor (beta chain) was documented in a study of Graves' ophthalmopathy and Graves' hyperthyroidism. In germline, CDR1 is LNHNV, CDR2 YYDKDF (reference sequence). The V gene lost 5 bases and the J gene lost 10 bases, with 15 bases spanning the gap. This CDR3 region has 14 residues. From RNA, the CDR3 regions of TCR beta chains were amplified and sequenced. Second-round multiplex PCR followed a first-round RT-PCR using HTBI primers. TCRdb ran MiXCR on the multiplex PCR reads and lists one entry per CDR3 protein. The sample holds around 660,000 distinct CDR3 sequences, about two fifths seen once.

This receptor was taken from an adult man with Graves' ophthalmopathy. The sample consisted of peripheral blood. The rearrangement uses TRBV15 and TRBJ1-6; D may be TRBD1 (6 bases). The CDR3 loop reads CATSFGGARSPLHF. The CDR3 DNA reads TGTGCCACCAGCTTTGGGGGGGCGAGGTCACCCCTCCACTTT.